These 4 T cell receptor beta chains were all obtained from the same sample, sequenced in a study of blood T cell repertoires in COVID-19. The protocol was immunoSEQ multiplex PCR, while the TCRdb copy is restricted to in-frame clones and leaves out a portion. The sample holds under 300,000 clones; about 91% are singletons and the top ten take 3.5% to 5%. The specimen was peripheral blood. These receptors came from a middle-aged woman who had recovered from COVID-19.

The CDR3 protein is CASSSYVSGSGANVLTF. DNA of the CDR3: TGTGCCAGTAGCTCCTACGTTTCGGGCTCTGGGGCCAACGTCCTGACTTTC. This rearrangement joins TRBV19 to TRBJ2-6; D unresolved. V gave up 6 bases and J gave up 0 bases, with 15 bases separating them. Germline V gene sequence: CDR1 LNHDA, CDR2 SQIVND (reference sequence). CDR3 length: 17 residues.

The rearrangement uses TRBV6-5 and TRBJ2-5, with 8 bases that match TRBD1. Trimming at V came to 7 bases and at J to 5 bases, leaving 12 bases not matched to a gene. Germline values: CDR1 MNHEY, CDR2 SVGAGI. The CDR3 consists of 15 residues. CDR3 nucleotide sequence: TGTGCCAGCACCCCGGGCAGGGGGCATTCGGAGACCCAGTACTTC. This translates into CASTPGRGHSETQYF.

Only one count was recorded for this clone. V gene TRBV19 combines with J gene TRBJ2-3, with TRBD2 matching 10 bases. V trimming: 5 bases; J trimming: 0 bases; junction bases outside the gene matches: 2. Looked up from germline, CDR1 is LNHDA and CDR2 is SQIVND (reference sequence). The CDR3 covers 15 residues. Here the CDR3 reads CASSETSGSTDTQYF. The CDR3 DNA reads TGTGCCAGTAGTGAGACTAGCGGGAGCACAGATACGCAGTATTTT.

This chain uses TRBV2 with TRBJ2-2, with 7 bases lining up with TRBD2. Per the germline V gene, CDR1 is SNHLY and CDR2 is FYNNEI. The junction had 13 bases not matched to a gene; V was cut back by 8 bases and J by 10 bases. The CDR3 runs to 14 residues. For the CDR3, the DNA is TGTGCCAGCGGGTTATCCAGCCGGGGGGAGGAGCTGTTTTTT. Translating it yields CASGLSSRGEELFF.